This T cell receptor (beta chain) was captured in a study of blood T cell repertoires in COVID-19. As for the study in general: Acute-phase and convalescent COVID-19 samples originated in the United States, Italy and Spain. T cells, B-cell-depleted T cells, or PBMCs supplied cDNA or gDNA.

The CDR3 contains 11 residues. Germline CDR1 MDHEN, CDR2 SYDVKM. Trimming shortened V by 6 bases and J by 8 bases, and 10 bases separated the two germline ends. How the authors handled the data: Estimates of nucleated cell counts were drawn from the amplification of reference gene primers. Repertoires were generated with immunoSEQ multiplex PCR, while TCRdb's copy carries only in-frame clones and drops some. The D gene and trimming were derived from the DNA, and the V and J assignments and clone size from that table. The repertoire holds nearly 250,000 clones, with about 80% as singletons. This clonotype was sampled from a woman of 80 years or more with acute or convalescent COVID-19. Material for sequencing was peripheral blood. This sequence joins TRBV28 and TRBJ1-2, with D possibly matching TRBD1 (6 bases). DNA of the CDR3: TGTGCCAGCAGAGGACAGTCCGGCTACACCTTC. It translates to CASRGQSGYTF.